The clone carrying this T cell receptor beta chain was recorded once. The antigen is undetermined. Sequenced by immunoSEQ multiplex PCR; TCRdb stores in-frame clones only, minus some. The table lists approximately 2,000 clones, 84% of them singletons. The record originates from a study of brain metastases from non-small cell lung cancer. Findings and caveats of the study: Compared with primary tumors, brain metastases showed less T-cell infiltration. In about 60% of brain metastases, T-cell clones were expanded compared with matched primary tumors. Brain metastases shared most TCR repertoire with primaries, with sparse T cells.

The CDR3 is 15 amino acids. Between the trimmed V and J ends, which lost 3 bases and 9 bases, there was a span of 18 bases. Germline CDR1 reads SGHAT; CDR2 reads FQNNGV. The chain links TRBV11-2 to TRBJ2-1, with D possibly TRBD2 on 6 matching bases. The sequencing input was primary lung tumor tissue. This TCR was recovered from a donor at least 40 years old with non-small cell lung cancer. The CDR3 protein is CASSFREGGGGEQFF. CDR3 in DNA: TGTGCCAGCAGCTTCAGAGAGGGAGGCGGAGGTGAGCAGTTCTTC.